Listed below are T cell receptor beta chains from one sample, sequenced in a study of blood T cell repertoires in COVID-19. Assay: immunoSEQ multiplex PCR; the TCRdb copy retains only in-frame clones and omits some. This table holds about 140,000 clones, around nine tenths found once. Sequencing was done on a sample of peripheral blood. The source is a woman aged 60-75 years with acute or convalescent COVID-19. Each CDR3 is given without its conserved first and last residue. D genes are given only for firm matches.

J gene	V gene	D gene	CDR3 protein
TRBJ1-5	TRBV6-2/TRBV6-3	TRBD1	ASSPPLGTGGGQPQH
TRBJ2-5	TRBV27	TRBD1	ASSPFLGQGEETQY
TRBJ1-3	TRBV30	.	AWRLQGSGNTIY
TRBJ1-6	TRBV6-5	.	ASSSARSSYNSPLH
TRBJ1-6	TRBV10-3	TRBD1	ATMDREVSPLH
TRBJ1-3	TRBV29-1	.	SVARGSGNTIY
TRBJ1-3	TRBV6-5	TRBD1	ASDRQGYGNTIY
TRBJ2-7	TRBV15	.	ATTLGPGYEQY
TRBJ2-6	TRBV10-1	TRBD1	ARRQGSGANVLT
TRBJ1-2	TRBV13	.	ASSRMGGYGYT
TRBJ1-4	TRBV23-1	.	ASSQSGFRAGAFATNEKLF
TRBJ1-1	TRBV29-1	.	SGGSGTEAF
TRBJ2-7	TRBV20-1	.	SARDSYEQY
TRBJ2-1	TRBV9	.	ASSVDAGSEQF
TRBJ1-1	TRBV7-9	.	ASSFRENTEAF
TRBJ2-2	TRBV29-1	TRBD1	SVETGANTGELF
TRBJ1-2	TRBV4-1	.	ASSQTVGVNYGYT
TRBJ2-7	TRBV19	TRBD1	ATRGQRSSYEQY
TRBJ2-3	TRBV21-1	.	ASSKGGLAGATSYTDTQY
TRBJ1-2	TRBV3-1/TRBV3-2	TRBD1	ASSQGTGGVYGYT
TRBJ1-2	TRBV28	TRBD1	ASSRGQGGGYT
TRBJ2-4	TRBV19	.	ASSFQLAKNIQY
TRBJ2-5	TRBV15	.	ATSRDQHQETQY
TRBJ1-5	TRBV10-3	TRBD1	AISVQGAGQPQH